Reported below is one TCR beta chain. This sample stems from a study of T cells expressing NK-cell markers. Study information: Out of eight donors sequenced, seven tested HCMV-seropositive and the remaining one seronegative.

Reanalyzing the 5' RACE reads, TCRdb keeps one entry per CDR3 protein, without DNA. Recorded for this sample: roughly 420,000 distinct CDR3 sequences. CDR3 length: 16 residues. Germline V gene lookup returns CDR1 SGHTA and CDR2 FQGNSA. The specimen was blood T cells: a sorted CD56 or NKG2C T cell subset, CD4+ or CD8+ T cells, or bulk PBMC T cells (not recorded which). The rearrangement uses TRBV7-2 and TRBJ2-2; TCRdb's assignment of TRBD1 cannot be checked, as there is no DNA. This clonotype was sampled from a woman between 18 and 70 years old in good health. This CDR3 is CASREPGPTNTGELFF.